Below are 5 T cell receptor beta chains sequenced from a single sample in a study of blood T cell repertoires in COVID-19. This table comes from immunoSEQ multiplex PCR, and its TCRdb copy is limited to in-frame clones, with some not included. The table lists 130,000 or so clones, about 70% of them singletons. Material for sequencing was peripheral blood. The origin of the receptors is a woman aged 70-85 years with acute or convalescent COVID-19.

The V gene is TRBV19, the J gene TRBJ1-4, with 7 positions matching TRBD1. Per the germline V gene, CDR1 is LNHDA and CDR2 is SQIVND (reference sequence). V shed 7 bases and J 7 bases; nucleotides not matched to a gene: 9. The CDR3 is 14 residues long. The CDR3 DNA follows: TGTGCCAGTACCAACAACAGGGGTGGTGAAAAACTGTTTTTT. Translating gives CASTNNRGGEKLFF.

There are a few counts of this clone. In DNA, the CDR3 is TGCGCCAGCAGCTCAACAGGGGGCGCTAAGACTGAAGCTTTCTTT. Protein: CASSSTGGAKTEAFF. The chain is built from TRBV5-1 and TRBJ1-1, with 9 nucleotides matching TRBD1. The CDR3 has 15 residues. CDR1 is SGHRS and CDR2 is YFSETQ in the germline V gene. V lost 3 bases to trimming and J lost 5 bases; unmatched junction nucleotides: 8.

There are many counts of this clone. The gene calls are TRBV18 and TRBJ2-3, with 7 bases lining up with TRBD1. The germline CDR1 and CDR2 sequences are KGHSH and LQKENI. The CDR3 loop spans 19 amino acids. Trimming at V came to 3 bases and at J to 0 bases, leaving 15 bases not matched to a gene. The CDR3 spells CASSPRQGRMVGSTDTQYF. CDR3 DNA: TGTGCCAGCTCACCCCGACAGGGTAGGATGGTCGGAAGCACAGATACGCAGTATTTT.

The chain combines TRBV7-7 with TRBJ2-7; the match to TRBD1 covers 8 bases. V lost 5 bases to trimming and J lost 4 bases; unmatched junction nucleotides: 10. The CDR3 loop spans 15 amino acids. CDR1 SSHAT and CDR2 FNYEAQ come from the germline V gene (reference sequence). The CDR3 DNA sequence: TGTGCCAGCAGCCCAGGACAGGGAGCCCTTTACGAGCAGTACTTC. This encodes CASSPGQGALYEQYF. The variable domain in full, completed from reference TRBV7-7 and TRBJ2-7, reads GAGVSQSPRYKVTKRGQDVTLRCDPISSHATLYWYQQALGQGPEFLTYFNYEAQPDKSGLPSDRFSAERPEGSISTLTIQRTEQRDSAMYRCASSPGQGALYEQYFGPGTRLTVT.

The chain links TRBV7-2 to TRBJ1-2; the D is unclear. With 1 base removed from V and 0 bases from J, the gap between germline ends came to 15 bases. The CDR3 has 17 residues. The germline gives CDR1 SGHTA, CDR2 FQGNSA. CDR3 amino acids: CASSLGVGRPANYGYTF. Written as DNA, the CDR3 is TGTGCCAGCAGCTTAGGGGTGGGCAGGCCAGCTAACTATGGCTACACCTTC.